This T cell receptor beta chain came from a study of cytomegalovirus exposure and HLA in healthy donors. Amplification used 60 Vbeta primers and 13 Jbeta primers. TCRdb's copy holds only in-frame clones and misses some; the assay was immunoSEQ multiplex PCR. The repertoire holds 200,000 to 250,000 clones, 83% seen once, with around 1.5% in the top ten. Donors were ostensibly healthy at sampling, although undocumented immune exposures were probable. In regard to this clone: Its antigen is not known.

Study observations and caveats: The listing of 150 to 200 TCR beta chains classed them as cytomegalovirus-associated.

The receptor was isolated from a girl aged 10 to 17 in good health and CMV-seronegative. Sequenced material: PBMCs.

CDR3 DNA sequence: TGCGCCAGCAGCTTGCAGGGGAGCTCTGGAAACACCATATATTTT. Protein: CASSLQGSSGNTIYF. The gene calls are TRBV5-1 and TRBJ1-3; a weak D match, TRBD1 (6 bases). Germline V gene lookup returns CDR1 SGHRS and CDR2 YFSETQ. Trimming left V 1 base short and J 0 bases short, with 8 bases between. The CDR3 totals 15 residues.